The present T cell receptor (beta chain) was sequenced within a study of OX40 agonist ivuxolimab in advanced cancers. As for the study in general: Patients with hepatocellular carcinoma, melanoma, renal cell or head and neck cancer made up the dose-escalation patients. Study-level results: There was clonal expansion of CD4+ and CD8+ blood T cells by week 6 at 0.1 to 3.0 mg/kg.

Of note for this clone: What it recognizes is unknown.

Autoimmune disease history or systemic immunosuppression led to patient exclusion. Produced via immunoSEQ multiplex PCR; TCRdb's table is partial and in-frame only. This table has approximately 38,000 clones, 80% to 90% appearing once. Sample: CD4+ or CD8+ T cells sorted from blood, taken in a trial of the OX40 agonist ivuxolimab. This receptor was taken from an adult with an advanced solid tumor such as melanoma, head and neck, liver or kidney cancer.

CDR3 sequence reads: CASRDRGRDTQYF. CDR3 DNA sequence: TGTGCCAGTAGGGACAGGGGCAGAGATACGCAGTATTTT. The chain couples TRBV19 to TRBJ2-3, with TRBD1 identical over 9 bases. Germline V lookup: CDR1 LNHDA, CDR2 SQIVND (reference sequence). Trimming removed 6 bases from V and 5 bases from J; junction bases left unmatched: 3. The CDR3 is 13 residues long.